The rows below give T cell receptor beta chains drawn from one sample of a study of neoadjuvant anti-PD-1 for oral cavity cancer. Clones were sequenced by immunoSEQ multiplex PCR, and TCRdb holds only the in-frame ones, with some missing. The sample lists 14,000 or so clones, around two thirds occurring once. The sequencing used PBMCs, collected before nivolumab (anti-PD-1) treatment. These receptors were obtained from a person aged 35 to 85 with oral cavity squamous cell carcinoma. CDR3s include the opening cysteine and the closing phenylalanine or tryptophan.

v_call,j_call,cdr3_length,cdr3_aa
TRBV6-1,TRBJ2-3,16,CASSEGLAGGIDTQYF
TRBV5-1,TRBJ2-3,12,CASSFFTDTQYF
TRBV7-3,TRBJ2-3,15,CASSPQTGRTDTQYF
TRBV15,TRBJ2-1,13,CATSPRRYNEQFF
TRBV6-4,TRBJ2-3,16,CASSAGTSGATDTQYF
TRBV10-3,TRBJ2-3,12,CAISEASDTQYF
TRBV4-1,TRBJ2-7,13,CASSLAGVGEQYF
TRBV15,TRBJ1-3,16,CATSRGGLLSGNTIYF
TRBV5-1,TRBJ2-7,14,CASSLSWVSYEQYF
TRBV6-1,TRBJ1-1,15,CASSEVWGADTEAFF
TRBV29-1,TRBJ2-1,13,CSVEWGDRGQQFF
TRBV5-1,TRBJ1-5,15,CASSFQPGNNQPQHF
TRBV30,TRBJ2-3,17,CAWSGVLAGGPADTQYF
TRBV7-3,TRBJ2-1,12,CASSLYLDEQFF
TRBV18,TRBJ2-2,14,CASSNRMDTGELFF
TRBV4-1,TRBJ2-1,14,CASTEHWVSYEQFF
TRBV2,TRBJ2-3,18,CASSEFLAGGRKLDTQYF
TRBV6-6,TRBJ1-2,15,CASSRTPRATGGYTF
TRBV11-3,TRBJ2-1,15,CASSPRQGSYNEQFF
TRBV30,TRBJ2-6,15,CAWSVALSGANVLTF
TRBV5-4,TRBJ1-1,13,CASSLNRRSEAFF
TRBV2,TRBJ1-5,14,CASRKDRGYQPQHF
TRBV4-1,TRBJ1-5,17,CASSQYPGEIPNQPQHF
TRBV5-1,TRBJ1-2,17,CASSPGLRDTTNYGYTF
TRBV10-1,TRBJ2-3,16,CASSTSGRLGADTQYF
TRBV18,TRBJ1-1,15,CASSPGAGQDTEAFF
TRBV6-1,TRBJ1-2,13,CASKTGENYGYTF
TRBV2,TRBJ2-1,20,CASRARVLAGTRLIYNEQFF
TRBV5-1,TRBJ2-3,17,CASSLEPIGLGTDTQYF
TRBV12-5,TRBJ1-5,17,CASGLVNLEAANQPQHF
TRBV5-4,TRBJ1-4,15,CASSLLGQLEEKLFF
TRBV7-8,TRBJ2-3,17,CASSLARLGGQADTQYF
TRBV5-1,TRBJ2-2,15,CASGRSPRNTGELFF
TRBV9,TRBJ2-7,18,CASSAYEPGQGFISEQYF
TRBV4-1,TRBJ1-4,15,CASSQETPGREKLFF
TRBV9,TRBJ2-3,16,CASSVGMAGGSSTQYF
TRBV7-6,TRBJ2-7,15,CASSSTDRGLYEQYF
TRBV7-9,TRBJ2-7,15,CASSLAGTGSYEQYF
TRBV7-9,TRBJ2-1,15,CASSQAGLANNEQFF
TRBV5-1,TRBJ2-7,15,CASSLAPGQDYEQYF
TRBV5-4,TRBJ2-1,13,CASKLAGGTTPFF
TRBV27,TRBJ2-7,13,CASSLRERSEQYF
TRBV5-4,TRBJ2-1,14,CASSRDAGVDEQFF
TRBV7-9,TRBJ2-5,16,CASSRSSGILGGTQYF
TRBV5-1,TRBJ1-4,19,CASSFGIGTVKALREKLFF
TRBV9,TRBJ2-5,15,CASSVVQGRGETQYF
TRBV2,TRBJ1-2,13,CANPSTPNYGYTF
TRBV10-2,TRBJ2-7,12,CASSGQSYEQYF
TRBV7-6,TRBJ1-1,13,CASSLLGNTEAFF
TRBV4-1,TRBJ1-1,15,CASSQVLRGNTEAFF
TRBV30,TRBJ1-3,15,CAWSSGLTGSGTIYF
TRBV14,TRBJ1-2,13,CASSLGRNYGYTF
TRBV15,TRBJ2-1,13,CATRVSTYNEQFF
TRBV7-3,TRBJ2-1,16,CASSLKAGRRNNEQFF
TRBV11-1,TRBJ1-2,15,CASSVSAGRNYGYTF
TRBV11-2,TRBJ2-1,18,CASSSQAGGEVSYNEQFF
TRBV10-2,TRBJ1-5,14,CASSDFRVDQPQHF
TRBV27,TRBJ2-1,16,CASSLWGGGTQQREFF
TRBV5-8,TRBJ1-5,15,CASSLDMGSNQPQHF
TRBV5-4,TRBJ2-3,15,CASRISGSPTDTQYF